This is a list of T cell receptor beta chains from one sample in a study of blood T cell repertoires in COVID-19. Profiled with immunoSEQ multiplex PCR; TCRdb holds only in-frame clones, not every one. The sample records approximately 75,000 clones, around 80% being singletons. Input material: peripheral blood. Every receptor here comes from a woman older than 75 with acute or convalescent COVID-19. Both conserved end residues are part of each CDR3. The order of the fields is J gene, clone size, D gene, V gene, CDR3 protein, CDR3 DNA. A D gene is named only where the DNA matches it firmly. The size of a clone is reported for some rows only, either as once, few or many, or as a class for expanded clones.

j_gene: TRBJ2-5; abundance: once; d_gene: TRBD2; v_gene: TRBV3-1/TRBV3-2; CDR3aa: CASSPFPSGGARETQYF; CDR3nt: TGTGCCAGCAGCCCCTTTCCTAGCGGGGGGGCGAGGGAGACCCAGTACTTC
j_gene: TRBJ2-2; abundance: -; d_gene: TRBD2; v_gene: TRBV7-8; CDR3aa: CASSFPGTSKFGELFF; CDR3nt: TGTGCCAGCAGCTTCCCCGGGACTAGTAAATTCGGGGAGCTGTTTTTT
j_gene: TRBJ1-1; abundance: -; d_gene: TRBD1; v_gene: TRBV18; CDR3aa: CASSLAGGANTEAFF; CDR3nt: TGTGCCAGCTCACTTGCAGGGGGCGCGAACACTGAAGCTTTCTTT
j_gene: TRBJ1-1; abundance: once; d_gene: -; v_gene: TRBV5-1; CDR3aa: CASSLTGWGNTEAFF; CDR3nt: TGCGCCAGCAGCTTGACAGGGTGGGGGAACACTGAAGCTTTCTTT
j_gene: TRBJ2-3; abundance: -; d_gene: -; v_gene: TRBV19; CDR3aa: CASSGLSTDTQYF; CDR3nt: TGTGCCAGCTCGGGACTTAGCACAGATACGCAGTATTTT
j_gene: TRBJ1-1; abundance: -; d_gene: -; v_gene: TRBV11-2; CDR3aa: CASSLSEKAFF; CDR3nt: TGTGCCAGCAGCTTAAGCGAGAAAGCTTTCTTT
j_gene: TRBJ1-6; abundance: -; d_gene: -; v_gene: TRBV30; CDR3aa: CAWSVYGGNSPLHF; CDR3nt: TGTGCCTGGAGTGTTTACGGGGGTAATTCACCCCTCCACTTT
j_gene: TRBJ2-7; abundance: -; d_gene: -; v_gene: TRBV4-1; CDR3aa: CASSQALSGAPYEQYF; CDR3nt: TGCGCCAGCAGCCAAGCCCTTTCAGGGGCACCCTACGAGCAGTACTTC
j_gene: TRBJ1-2; abundance: -; d_gene: -; v_gene: TRBV5-1; CDR3aa: CASSREGESGYTF; CDR3nt: TGCGCCAGCAGCCGAGAAGGGGAATCTGGCTACACCTTC
j_gene: TRBJ2-1; abundance: -; d_gene: TRBD2; v_gene: TRBV7-6; CDR3aa: CASSLELAGANEQFF; CDR3nt: TGTGCCAGCAGCTTAGAACTAGCGGGGGCGAATGAGCAGTTCTTC
j_gene: TRBJ1-1; abundance: once; d_gene: -; v_gene: TRBV5-1; CDR3aa: CASNREMNTEAFF; CDR3nt: TGCGCCAGCAACAGGGAGATGAACACTGAAGCTTTCTTT
j_gene: TRBJ1-1; abundance: -; d_gene: -; v_gene: TRBV2; CDR3aa: CASTNAGAEAFF; CDR3nt: TGTGCCAGCACCAACGCGGGGGCTGAAGCTTTCTTT
j_gene: TRBJ1-3; abundance: -; d_gene: TRBD1; v_gene: TRBV19; CDR3aa: CASKDDRDPLPIYF; CDR3nt: TGTGCCAGTAAGGACGACAGGGACCCACTCCCCATATATTTT
j_gene: TRBJ2-5; abundance: -; d_gene: TRBD1; v_gene: TRBV27; CDR3aa: CASSWGQGSGETQYF; CDR3nt: TGTGCCAGCAGTTGGGGACAGGGGTCCGGGGAGACCCAGTACTTC
j_gene: TRBJ1-6; abundance: -; d_gene: -; v_gene: TRBV5-5; CDR3aa: CASTLDSSYNSPLHF; CDR3nt: TGTGCCAGCACCCTAGACAGCTCCTATAATTCACCCCTCCACTTT
j_gene: TRBJ1-2; abundance: -; d_gene: -; v_gene: TRBV10-1; CDR3aa: CASSELAAPNYGYTF; CDR3nt: TGCGCCAGCAGTGAGTTAGCTGCGCCGAACTATGGCTACACCTTC
j_gene: TRBJ1-4; abundance: -; d_gene: -; v_gene: TRBV7-2; CDR3aa: CASSSDRSEKLFF; CDR3nt: TGTGCCAGCAGCTCCGACAGATCTGAAAAACTGTTTTTT
j_gene: TRBJ2-3; abundance: -; d_gene: -; v_gene: TRBV18; CDR3aa: CASSPKWVQGGNTQYF; CDR3nt: TGTGCCAGCTCACCTAAATGGGTCCAGGGGGGAAATACGCAGTATTTT
j_gene: TRBJ2-1; abundance: -; d_gene: TRBD1; v_gene: TRBV6-1; CDR3aa: CASSGTSDRGKYNEQFF; CDR3nt: TGTGCCAGCAGTGGGACCTCGGACAGGGGAAAGTACAATGAGCAGTTCTTC
j_gene: TRBJ1-6; abundance: -; d_gene: TRBD1; v_gene: TRBV5-8; CDR3aa: CASSNIQGVVNSPLHF; CDR3nt: TGTGCCAGCAGCAATATACAGGGGGTGGTAAATTCACCCCTCCACTTT
j_gene: TRBJ1-2; abundance: -; d_gene: -; v_gene: TRBV3-1/TRBV3-2; CDR3aa: CASSQGRNAIYGYTF; CDR3nt: TGTGCCAGCAGCCAAGGGCGGAATGCTATCTATGGCTACACCTTC
j_gene: TRBJ2-1; abundance: -; d_gene: TRBD2; v_gene: TRBV7-9; CDR3aa: CASSPRGRDAYNEQFF; CDR3nt: TGTGCCAGCAGCCCCCGAGGGAGGGACGCATACAATGAGCAGTTCTTC
j_gene: TRBJ1-3; abundance: once; d_gene: -; v_gene: TRBV9; CDR3aa: CASSVAGESGNTIYF; CDR3nt: TGTGCCAGCAGCGTAGCCGGAGAGTCTGGAAACACCATATATTTT
j_gene: TRBJ1-4; abundance: -; d_gene: -; v_gene: TRBV7-9; CDR3aa: CASSEGTIATNEKLFF; CDR3nt: TGTGCCAGCAGCGAAGGGACAATTGCAACTAATGAAAAACTGTTTTTT
j_gene: TRBJ1-1; abundance: -; d_gene: -; v_gene: TRBV10-3; CDR3aa: CAISRTWEAEAFF; CDR3nt: TGTGCCATCAGCCGGACTTGGGAGGCTGAAGCTTTCTTT
j_gene: TRBJ1-1; abundance: -; d_gene: TRBD1; v_gene: TRBV18; CDR3aa: CASSPRIGQGNTEAFF; CDR3nt: TGTGCCAGCTCACCACGAATAGGACAGGGGAACACTGAAGCTTTCTTT
j_gene: TRBJ1-2; abundance: few; d_gene: TRBD1; v_gene: TRBV6-6; CDR3aa: CASSPGQVYGYTF; CDR3nt: TGTGCCAGCAGCCCCGGACAGGTCTATGGCTACACCTTC
j_gene: TRBJ1-2; abundance: -; d_gene: TRBD1; v_gene: TRBV25-1; CDR3aa: CASSNRGRDYGYTF; CDR3nt: TGTGCCAGCAGTAACAGGGGTCGGGACTATGGCTACACCTTC